This TCR beta chain came from a study of T cell repertoires in cytomegalovirus infection. For the study at large: Public signatures in TCR beta pointed to CMV infection and matching HLA type.

TCRdb used MiXCR to reprocess the reads, holding one entry per CDR3 protein. This sample has some 180,000 distinct CDR3 sequences, with around 20% found just once. This clonotype has more than one count but fewer than ten. What it binds is not known. The V end was cut by 5 bases, the J end by 7 bases, with 16 bases between. Germline V gives CDR1 SGHNT, CDR2 YENEEA. The CDR3 has 14 amino acids. Overall study findings and caveats: Based on cumulative public TCR beta family frequency, carriers of CMV plus the relevant HLA were identified. Within the response measured ex vivo, HLA-C-restricted CMV-specific TCR beta clonotypes were dominant.

The rearrangement uses TRBV11-3 and TRBJ2-3, with D possibly called TRBD1 or TRBD2 (5 bases each). The sequence derives from a human donor in good health (CMV status not recorded). Some clones in this sample may be carry-over from other donors' samples. The specimen sequenced was PBMCs. The CDR3 here is CASSTGPSGNTQYF. DNA for the CDR3: TGTGCCAGCAGCACGGGACCGTCAGGGAATACGCAGTATTTT.